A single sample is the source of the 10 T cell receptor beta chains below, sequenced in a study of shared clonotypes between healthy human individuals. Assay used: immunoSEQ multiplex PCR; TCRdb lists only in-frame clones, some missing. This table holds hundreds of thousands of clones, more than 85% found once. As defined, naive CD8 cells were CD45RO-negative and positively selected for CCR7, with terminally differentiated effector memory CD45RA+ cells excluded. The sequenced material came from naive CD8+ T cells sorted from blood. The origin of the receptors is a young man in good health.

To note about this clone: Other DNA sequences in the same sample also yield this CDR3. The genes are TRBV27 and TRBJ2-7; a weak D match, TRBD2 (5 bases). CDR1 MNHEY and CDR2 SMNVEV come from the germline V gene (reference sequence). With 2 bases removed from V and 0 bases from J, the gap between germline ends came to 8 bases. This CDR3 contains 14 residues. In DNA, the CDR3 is TGTGCCAGCAGTTTAGGTGGGAGCTCCTACGAGCAGTACTTC. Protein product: CASSLGGSSYEQYF.

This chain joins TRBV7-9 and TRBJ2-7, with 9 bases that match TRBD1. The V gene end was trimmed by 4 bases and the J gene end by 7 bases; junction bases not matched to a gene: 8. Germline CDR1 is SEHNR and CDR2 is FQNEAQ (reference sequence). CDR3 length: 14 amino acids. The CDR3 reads CASSSGTGIIEQYF. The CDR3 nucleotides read TGTGCCAGCAGCTCCGGGACAGGGATTATTGAGCAGTACTTC.

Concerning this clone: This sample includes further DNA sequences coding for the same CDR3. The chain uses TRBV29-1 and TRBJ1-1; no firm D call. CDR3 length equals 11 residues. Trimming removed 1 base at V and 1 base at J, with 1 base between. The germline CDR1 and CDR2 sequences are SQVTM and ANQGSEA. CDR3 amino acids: CSVEGNTEAFF. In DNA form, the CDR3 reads TGCAGCGTTGAAGGGAACACTGAAGCTTTCTTT.

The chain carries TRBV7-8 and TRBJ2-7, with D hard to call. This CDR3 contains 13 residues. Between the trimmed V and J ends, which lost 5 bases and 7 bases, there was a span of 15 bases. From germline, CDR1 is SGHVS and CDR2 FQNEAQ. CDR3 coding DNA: TGTGCCAGCAGCGTCCTACAGTCTCTGGAGCAGTACTTC. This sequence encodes CASSVLQSLEQYF.

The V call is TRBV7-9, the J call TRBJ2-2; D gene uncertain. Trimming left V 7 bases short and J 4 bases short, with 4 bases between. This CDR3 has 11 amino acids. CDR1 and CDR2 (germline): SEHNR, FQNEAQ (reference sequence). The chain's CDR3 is CASKITGELFF. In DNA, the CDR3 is TGTGCCAGCAAAATCACCGGGGAGCTGTTTTTT.

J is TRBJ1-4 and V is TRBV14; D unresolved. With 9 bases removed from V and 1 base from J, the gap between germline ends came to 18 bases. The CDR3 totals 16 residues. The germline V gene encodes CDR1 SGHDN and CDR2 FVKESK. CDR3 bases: TGTGCCAGACCACCGGGGAGAATGGGAACTAATGAAAAACTGTTTTTT. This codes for CARPPGRMGTNEKLFF. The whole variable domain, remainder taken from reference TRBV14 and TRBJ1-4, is EAGVTQFPSHSVIEKGQTVTLRCDPISGHDNLYWYRRVMGKEIKFLLHFVKESKQDESGMPNNRFLAERTGGTYSTLKVQPAELEDSGVYFCARPPGRMGTNEKLFFGSGTQLSVL.

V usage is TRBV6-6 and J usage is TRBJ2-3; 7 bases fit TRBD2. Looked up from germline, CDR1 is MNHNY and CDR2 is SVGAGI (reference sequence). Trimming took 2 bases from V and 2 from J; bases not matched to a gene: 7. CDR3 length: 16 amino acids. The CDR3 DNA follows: TGTGCCAGCAGTTACCGCCCAGCGGGGACCACAGATACGCAGTATTTT. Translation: CASSYRPAGTTDTQYF.

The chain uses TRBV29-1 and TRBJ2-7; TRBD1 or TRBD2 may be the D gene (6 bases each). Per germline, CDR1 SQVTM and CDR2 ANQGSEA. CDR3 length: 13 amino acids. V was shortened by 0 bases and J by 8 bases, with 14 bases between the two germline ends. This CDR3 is CSVEDSGGPQQYF. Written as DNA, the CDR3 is TGCAGCGTTGAAGATTCTGGGGGGCCCCAGCAGTACTTC.

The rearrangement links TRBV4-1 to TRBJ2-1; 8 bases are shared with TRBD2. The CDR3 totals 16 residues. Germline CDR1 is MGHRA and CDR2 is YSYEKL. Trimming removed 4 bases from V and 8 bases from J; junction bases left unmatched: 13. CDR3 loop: CASSPPGGGGTHEQFF. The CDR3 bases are TGCGCCAGCAGCCCCCCCGGGGGGGGCGGTACACATGAGCAGTTCTTC.

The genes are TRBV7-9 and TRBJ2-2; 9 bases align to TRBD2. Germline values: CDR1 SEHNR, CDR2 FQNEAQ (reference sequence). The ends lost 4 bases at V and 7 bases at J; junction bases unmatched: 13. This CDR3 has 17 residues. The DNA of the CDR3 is TGTGCCAGCAGCTCACCCCCCCAGCGGGAGGTCTTCGGGGAGCTGTTTTTT. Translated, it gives CASSSPPQREVFGELFF.